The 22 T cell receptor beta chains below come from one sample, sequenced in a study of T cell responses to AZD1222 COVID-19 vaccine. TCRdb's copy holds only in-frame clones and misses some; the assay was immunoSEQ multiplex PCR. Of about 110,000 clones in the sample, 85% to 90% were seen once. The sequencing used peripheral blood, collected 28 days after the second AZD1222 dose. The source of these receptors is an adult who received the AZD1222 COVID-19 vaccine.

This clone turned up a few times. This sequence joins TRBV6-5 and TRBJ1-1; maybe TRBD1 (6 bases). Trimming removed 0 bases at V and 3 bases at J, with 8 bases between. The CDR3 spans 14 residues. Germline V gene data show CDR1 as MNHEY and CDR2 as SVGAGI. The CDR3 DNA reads TGTGCCAGCAGTTACTCGGACAGTTACACTGAAGCTTTCTTT. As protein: CASSYSDSYTEAFF.

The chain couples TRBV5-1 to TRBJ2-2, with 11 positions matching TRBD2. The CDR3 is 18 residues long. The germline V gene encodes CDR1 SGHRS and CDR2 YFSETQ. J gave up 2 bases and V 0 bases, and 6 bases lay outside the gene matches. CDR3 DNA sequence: TGCGCCAGCAGCTTGGCGGGGACTAGCGGAACAAACACCGGGGAGCTGTTTTTT. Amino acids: CASSLAGTSGTNTGELFF.

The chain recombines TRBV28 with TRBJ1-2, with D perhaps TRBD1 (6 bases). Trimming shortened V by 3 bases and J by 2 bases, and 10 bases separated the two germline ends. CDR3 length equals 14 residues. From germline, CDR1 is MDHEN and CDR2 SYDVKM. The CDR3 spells CASSFPGGNYGYTF. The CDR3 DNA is TGTGCCAGCAGTTTCCCGGGGGGCAACTATGGCTACACCTTC.

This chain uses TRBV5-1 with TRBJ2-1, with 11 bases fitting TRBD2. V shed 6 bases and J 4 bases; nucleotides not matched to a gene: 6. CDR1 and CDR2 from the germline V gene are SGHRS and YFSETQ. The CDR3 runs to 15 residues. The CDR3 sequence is CASTSGTSGYNEQFF. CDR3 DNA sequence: TGCGCCAGCACGTCCGGGACTAGCGGATACAATGAGCAGTTCTTC.

The CDR3 nucleotides read TGTGCCAGCAGCGTAGATCGACAGGGCCTTAACTATGGCTACACCTTC. It translates to CASSVDRQGLNYGYTF. The V and J genes are TRBV9 and TRBJ1-2; 7 positions agree with TRBD1. The CDR3 is made up of 16 amino acids. The junction had 6 bases not matched to a gene; V was cut back by 0 bases and J by 1 base. Germline V gene data show CDR1 as SGDLS and CDR2 as YYNGEE.

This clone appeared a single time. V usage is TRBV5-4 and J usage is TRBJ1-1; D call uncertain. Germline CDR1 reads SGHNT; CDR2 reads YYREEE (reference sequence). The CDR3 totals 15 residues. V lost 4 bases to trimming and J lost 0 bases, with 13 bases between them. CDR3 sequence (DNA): TGTGCCAGCAGCACATCAGGTAAAATGAACACTGAAGCTTTCTTT. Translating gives CASSTSGKMNTEAFF.

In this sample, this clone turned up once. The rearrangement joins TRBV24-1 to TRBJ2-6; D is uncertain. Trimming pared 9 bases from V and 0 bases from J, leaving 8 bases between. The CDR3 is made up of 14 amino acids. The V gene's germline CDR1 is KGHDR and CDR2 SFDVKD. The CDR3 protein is CATSPGSGANVLTF. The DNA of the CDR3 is TGTGCCACCTCCCCGGGCTCTGGGGCCAACGTCCTGACTTTC.

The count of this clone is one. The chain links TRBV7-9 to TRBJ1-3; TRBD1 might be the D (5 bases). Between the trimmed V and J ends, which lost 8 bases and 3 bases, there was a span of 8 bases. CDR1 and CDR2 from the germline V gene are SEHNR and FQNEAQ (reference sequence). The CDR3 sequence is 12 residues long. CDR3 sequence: CASVQGGNTIYF. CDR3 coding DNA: TGTGCCAGCGTCCAGGGTGGAAACACCATATATTTT.

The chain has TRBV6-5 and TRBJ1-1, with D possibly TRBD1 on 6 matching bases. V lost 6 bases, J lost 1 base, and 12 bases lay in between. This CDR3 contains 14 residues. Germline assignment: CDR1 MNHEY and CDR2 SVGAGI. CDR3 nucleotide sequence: TGTGCCAGCAGCCGCACGACAGGGAACACTGAAGCTTTCTTT. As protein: CASSRTTGNTEAFF.

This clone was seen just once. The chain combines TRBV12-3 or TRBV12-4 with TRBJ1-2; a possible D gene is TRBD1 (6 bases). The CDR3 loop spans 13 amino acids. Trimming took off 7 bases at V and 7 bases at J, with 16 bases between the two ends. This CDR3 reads CASTWVGGGGYTF. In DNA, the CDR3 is TGTGCCAGCACCTGGGTAGGGGGGGGTGGCTACACCTTC.

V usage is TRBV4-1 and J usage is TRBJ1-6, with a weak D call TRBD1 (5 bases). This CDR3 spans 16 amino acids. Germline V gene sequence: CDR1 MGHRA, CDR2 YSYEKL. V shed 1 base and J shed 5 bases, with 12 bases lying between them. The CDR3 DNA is TGCGCCAGCAGCCAAGGAACAGGTGGAAATAATTCACCCCTCCACTTT. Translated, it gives CASSQGTGGNNSPLHF.

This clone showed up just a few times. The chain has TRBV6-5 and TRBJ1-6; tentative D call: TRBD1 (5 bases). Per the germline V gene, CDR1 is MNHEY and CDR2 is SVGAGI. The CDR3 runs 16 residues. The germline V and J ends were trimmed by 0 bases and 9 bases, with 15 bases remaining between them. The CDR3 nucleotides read TGTGCCAGCAGTTACTCGATGCAGGGCGGCGGTTCACCCCTCCACTTT. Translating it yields CASSYSMQGGGSPLHF.

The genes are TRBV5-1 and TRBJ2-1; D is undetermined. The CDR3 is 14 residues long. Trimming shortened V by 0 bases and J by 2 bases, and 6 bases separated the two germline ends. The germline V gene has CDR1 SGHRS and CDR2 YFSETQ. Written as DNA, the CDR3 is TGCGCCAGCAGCTTGGGTACTGCCTACAATGAGCAGTTCTTC. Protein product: CASSLGTAYNEQFF. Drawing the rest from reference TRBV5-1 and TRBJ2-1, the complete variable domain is KAGVTQTPRYLIKTRGQQVTLSCSPISGHRSVSWYQQTPGQGLQFLFEYFSETQRNKGNFPGRFSGRQFSNSRSEMNVSTLELGDSALYLCASSLGTAYNEQFFGPGTRLTVL.

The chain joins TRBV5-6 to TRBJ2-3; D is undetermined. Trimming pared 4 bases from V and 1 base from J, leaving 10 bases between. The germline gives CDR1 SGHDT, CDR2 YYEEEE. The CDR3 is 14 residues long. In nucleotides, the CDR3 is TGTGCCAGCAGCCCAGAACCGGGCACAGATACGCAGTATTTT. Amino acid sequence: CASSPEPGTDTQYF. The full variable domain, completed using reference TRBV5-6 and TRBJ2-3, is DAGVTQSPTHLIKTRGQQVTLRCSPKSGHDTVSWYQQALGQGPQFIFQYYEEEERQRGNFPDRFSGHQFPNYSSELNVNALLLGDSALYLCASSPEPGTDTQYFGPGTRLTVL.

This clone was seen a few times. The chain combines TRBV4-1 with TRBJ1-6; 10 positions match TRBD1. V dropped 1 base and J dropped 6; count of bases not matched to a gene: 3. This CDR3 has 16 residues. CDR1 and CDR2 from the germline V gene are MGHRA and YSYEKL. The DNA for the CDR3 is TGCGCCAGCAGCCAAGCCCGGGACAGGGGTAATTCACCCCTCCACTTT. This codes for CASSQARDRGNSPLHF.

CDR3 DNA: TGTGCCAGTAGTATAGAAGGGGGCAGACCCCAGCATTTT. Encoded protein: CASSIEGGRPQHF. The chain has TRBV19 and TRBJ1-5; TRBD1 aligns across 7 bases. The CDR3 has 13 amino acids. The J segment lost 10 bases and the V segment lost 0 bases, leaving 3 bases of the junction unmatched. The germline V gene has CDR1 LNHDA and CDR2 SQIVND (reference sequence). The whole variable domain, filled in from reference TRBV19 and TRBJ1-5, reads DGGITQSPKYLFRKEGQNVTLSCEQNLNHDAMYWYRQDPGQGLRLIYYSQIVNDFQKGDIAEGYSVSREKKESFPLTVTSAQKNPTAFYLCASSIEGGRPQHFGDGTRLSIL.

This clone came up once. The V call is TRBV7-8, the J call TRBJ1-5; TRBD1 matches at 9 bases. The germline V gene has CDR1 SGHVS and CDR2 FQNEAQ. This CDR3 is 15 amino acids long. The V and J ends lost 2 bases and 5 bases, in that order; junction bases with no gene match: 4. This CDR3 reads CASSLYTGGDQPQHF. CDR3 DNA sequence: TGTGCCAGCAGCTTATATACAGGGGGCGATCAGCCCCAGCATTTT.

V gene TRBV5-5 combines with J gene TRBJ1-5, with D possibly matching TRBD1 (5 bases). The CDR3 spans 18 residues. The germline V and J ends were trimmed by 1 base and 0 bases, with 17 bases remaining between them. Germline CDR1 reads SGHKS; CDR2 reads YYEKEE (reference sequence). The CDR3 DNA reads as TGTGCCAGCAGCTTGACGGGGGTCGGGGTTTCTAGCAATCAGCCCCAGCATTTT. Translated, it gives CASSLTGVGVSSNQPQHF.

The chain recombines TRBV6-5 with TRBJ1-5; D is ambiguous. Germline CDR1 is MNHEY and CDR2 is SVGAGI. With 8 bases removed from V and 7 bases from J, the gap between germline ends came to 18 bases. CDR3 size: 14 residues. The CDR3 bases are TGTGCCAGCGGGAACAATTTAAACTTCCAGCCCCAGCATTTT. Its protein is CASGNNLNFQPQHF.

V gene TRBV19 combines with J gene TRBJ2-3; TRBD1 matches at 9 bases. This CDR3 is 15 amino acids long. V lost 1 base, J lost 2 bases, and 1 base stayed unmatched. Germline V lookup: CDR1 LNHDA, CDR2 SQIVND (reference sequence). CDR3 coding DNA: TGTGCCAGTAGTATAGGACAGGGGGTCACAGATACGCAGTATTTT. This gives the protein CASSIGQGVTDTQYF.

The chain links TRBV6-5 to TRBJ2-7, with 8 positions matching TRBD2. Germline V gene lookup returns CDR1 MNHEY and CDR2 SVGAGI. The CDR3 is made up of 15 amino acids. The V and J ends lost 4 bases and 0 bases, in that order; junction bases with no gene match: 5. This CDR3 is CASSSASGSSYEQYF. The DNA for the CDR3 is TGTGCCAGCAGTTCCGCGAGCGGGAGCTCCTACGAGCAGTACTTC.

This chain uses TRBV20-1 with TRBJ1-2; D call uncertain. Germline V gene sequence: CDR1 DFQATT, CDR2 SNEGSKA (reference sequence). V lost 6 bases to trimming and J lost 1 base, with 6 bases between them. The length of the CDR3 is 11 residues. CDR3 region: CSAPDNYGYTF. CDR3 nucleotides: TGCAGTGCCCCAGATAACTATGGCTACACCTTC.